This TCR beta chain was identified during a study of cytomegalovirus exposure and HLA in healthy donors. The CDR3 runs to 10 residues. Germline values: CDR1 GTSNPN, CDR2 SVGIG (reference sequence). V was cut by 8 bases and J by 5 bases, with 6 bases left in between. For this clone: Its specificity is not known.

Whole-study findings and limits: On later analysis, the bulk of CMV-associated TCR beta chains appeared to be HLA-restricted. A missense DCLRE1C variant was associated with V- and J-gene trimming of TCR beta chains in a later analysis, and an independent cohort replicated the association.

The PCR made use of 60 Vbeta and 13 Jbeta primers. In the authors' workflow: Later, roughly 80 million unique TCR beta chains were counted in an analysis, and about 10 million of them were shared. Libraries were prepared by immunoSEQ multiplex PCR; TCRdb keeps only in-frame clonotypes and omits some of them. D and trimming were read from the DNA, whereas the V and J calls and clone size are those reported in that table. The table has roughly 160,000 clones, about three quarters seen once. The TCR comes from a woman in her twenties or thirties in good health and CMV-seronegative. V usage is TRBV30 and J usage is TRBJ2-2; D perhaps matches TRBD2 (5 bases). The sequencing input was PBMCs. The DNA for the CDR3 is TGTGCCGGGGAGACCGGGGAGCTGTTTTTT. This sequence encodes CAGETGELFF. Using reference TRBV30 and TRBJ2-2 for the parts outside the CDR3, the full variable domain is SQTIHQWPATLVQPVGSPLSLECTVEGTSNPNLYWYRQAAGRGLQLLFYSVGIGQISSEVPQNLSASRPQDRQFILSSKKLLLSDSGFYLCAGETGELFFGEGSRLTVL.